This T cell receptor beta chain was recorded in a study of blood T cell repertoires in COVID-19. Background on the study: Sources were T cells, B-cell-depleted T cells, or PBMCs; the material itself was cDNA or gDNA.

CDR3 length: 12 amino acids. Germline V gives CDR1 SGHDT, CDR2 YYEEEE. V was pared by 4 bases and J by 0 bases, with 4 bases between. Methods used by the authors: Researchers report that nucleated cell counts were estimated from reference gene primer amplification. Profiled with immunoSEQ multiplex PCR; TCRdb holds only in-frame clones, not every one. That table supplies the V and J calls and clone size; D and trimming were determined from the DNA. Of 250,000 to 350,000 clones detected, 75% to 90% appear once; the ten largest clones hold about 2.2%. This clone showed up just a few times. The gene calls are TRBV5-6 and TRBJ1-1; D remains unclear. The sequence derives from a woman aged 50 to 60 who had recovered from COVID-19. The specimen was peripheral blood. CDR3 DNA: TGTGCCAGCAGCCTACTGAACACTGAAGCTTTCTTT. It is translated as CASSLLNTEAFF. Based on the CDR3 plus reference TRBV5-6 and TRBJ1-1, the full variable domain is DAGVTQSPTHLIKTRGQQVTLRCSPKSGHDTVSWYQQALGQGPQFIFQYYEEEERQRGNFPDRFSGHQFPNYSSELNVNALLLGDSALYLCASSLLNTEAFFGQGTRLTVV.